One sample yielded the 8 T cell receptor beta chains listed below, sequenced in a study of T cell responses to AZD1222 COVID-19 vaccine. The table came from immunoSEQ multiplex PCR; TCRdb's copy has only in-frame clones and leaves some out. The repertoire holds 150,000 to 200,000 clones, with 90% as singletons. The sequencing here drew on peripheral blood, taken 28 days after the second AZD1222 dose. The receptor source for this set is an adult who received the AZD1222 COVID-19 vaccine.

This sequence joins TRBV20-1 and TRBJ1-2; D ambiguous. Per the germline V gene, CDR1 is DFQATT and CDR2 is SNEGSKA (reference sequence). CDR3 length equals 10 residues. The V end was cut by 2 bases, the J end by 8 bases, with 6 bases between. The CDR3 DNA sequence: TGCAGTGCTAGATTAGTGGGCTACACCTTC. Translating gives CSARLVGYTF.

The chain links TRBV12-3 or TRBV12-4 to TRBJ1-1, with D possibly matching TRBD1 (5 bases). Trimming removed 11 bases from V and 1 base from J, with 11 bases in between. The CDR3 runs 12 residues. The CDR3 region is CAGRGENTEAFF. For the CDR3, the DNA is TGTGCCGGACGGGGCGAGAACACTGAAGCTTTCTTT.

This clone was recorded once. The rearrangement uses TRBV7-9 and TRBJ2-5, with D possibly matching TRBD1 (5 bases). There are 15 residues in the CDR3. V dropped 1 base and J dropped 5 bases, with 14 bases sitting between them. Germline V gene data show CDR1 as SEHNR and CDR2 as FQNEAQ (reference sequence). CDR3 sequence: CASSLVGAGLETQYF. DNA of the CDR3: TGTGCCAGCAGCTTAGTAGGGGCTGGCCTTGAGACCCAGTACTTC.

The rearrangement links TRBV7-9 to TRBJ1-6; D gene ambiguous. CDR1 is SEHNR and CDR2 is FQNEAQ in the germline V gene (reference sequence). This CDR3 region has 14 residues. Trimming took off 5 bases at V and 11 bases at J, with 16 bases between the two ends. CDR3 sequence: CASSPAIDYPPLHF. In DNA form, the CDR3 reads TGTGCCAGCAGCCCTGCTATCGATTATCCACCCCTCCACTTT.

This chain connects TRBV4-2 to TRBJ1-2; D is possibly TRBD1 (5 bases). Per germline, CDR1 LGHNA and CDR2 YNFKEQ. The CDR3 length is 13 residues. V was pared by 5 bases and J by 6 bases, with 13 bases between. This chain's CDR3 is CASSAQDRDGYTF. Written as DNA, the CDR3 is TGTGCCAGCAGCGCACAGGACCGAGATGGCTACACCTTC.

The rearrangement uses TRBV6-1 and TRBJ2-5; 9 bases are shared with TRBD2. Germline V gene data show CDR1 as MNHNS and CDR2 as SASEGT. The CDR3 totals 15 residues. The ends lost 3 bases at V and 3 bases at J; junction bases unmatched: 5. The CDR3 DNA reads TGTGCCAGCAGTGATCTCCAGCGGGGGGAAGAGACCCAGTACTTC. It translates to CASSDLQRGEETQYF.

The chain's CDR3 is CASSFAGSSFGYTF. In nucleotides, the CDR3 is TGTGCCAGCAGTTTTGCCGGATCAAGTTTTGGCTACACCTTC. V is TRBV28 and J is TRBJ1-2; no definite D call. This CDR3 comprises 14 residues. Trimming removed 3 bases at V and 7 bases at J, with 15 bases between. CDR1 and CDR2 (germline): MDHEN, SYDVKM.

V is TRBV5-1 and J is TRBJ1-4; D is possibly TRBD1 (5 bases). V lost 1 base and J lost 2, with 9 bases in between. The CDR3 covers 15 residues. Germline V gives CDR1 SGHRS, CDR2 YFSETQ. CDR3: CASSLLGATNEKLFF. The CDR3 coding sequence is TGCGCCAGCAGCTTGTTAGGGGCGACTAATGAAAAACTGTTTTTT.